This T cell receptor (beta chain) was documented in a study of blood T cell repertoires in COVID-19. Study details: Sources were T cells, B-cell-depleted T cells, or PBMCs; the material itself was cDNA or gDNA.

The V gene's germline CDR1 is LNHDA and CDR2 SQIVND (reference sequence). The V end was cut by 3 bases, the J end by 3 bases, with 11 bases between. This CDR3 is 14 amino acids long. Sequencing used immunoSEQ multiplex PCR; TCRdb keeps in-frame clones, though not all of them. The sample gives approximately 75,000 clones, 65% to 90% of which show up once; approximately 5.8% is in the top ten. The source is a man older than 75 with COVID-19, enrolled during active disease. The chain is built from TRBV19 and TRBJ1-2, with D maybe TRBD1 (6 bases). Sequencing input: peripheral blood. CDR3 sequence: CASSIGQGYYGYTF. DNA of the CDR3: TGTGCCAGTAGTATTGGGCAGGGGTACTATGGCTACACCTTC.